A single sample is the source of the 32 T cell receptor beta chains below, sequenced in a study of blood T cell repertoires in COVID-19. Data came from immunoSEQ multiplex PCR; TCRdb stores just in-frame clones and leaves some out. The sample has approximately 210,000 clones, roughly 92% seen once. Sequenced: peripheral blood. These receptors all stem from a man under 40 with COVID-19, enrolled during active disease.

This clone has just one count. The chain carries TRBV19 and TRBJ1-4; D perhaps matches TRBD1 (6 bases). The CDR3 consists of 15 residues. Germline CDR1 LNHDA, CDR2 SQIVND (reference sequence). The ends were cut back, 10 bases at V and 3 bases at J, with 18 bases in the middle. The CDR3 reads CATGGGRIANEKLFF. The CDR3 nucleotides read TGTGCCACCGGTGGGGGCCGGATAGCTAATGAAAAACTGTTTTTT.

The chain is built from TRBV3-1 (or the pseudogene TRBV3-2) and TRBJ1-1; weak D call: TRBD1 (6 bases). The CDR3 length is 15 residues. The ends were cut back, 4 bases at V and 7 bases at J, with 19 bases in the middle. Germline loops: CDR1 LGHDT, CDR2 YNNKEL (reference sequence). The CDR3 protein is CASSLPGWGQGEAFF. The CDR3 DNA is TGTGCCAGCAGCCTACCAGGTTGGGGACAAGGTGAAGCTTTCTTT.

Only one count was recorded for this clone. The J gene is TRBJ2-5, the V gene TRBV5-6; D is perhaps TRBD1 (6 bases). V was clipped by 4 bases and J by 4 bases, with 20 bases between them. CDR3 size: 16 residues. Germline lookup yields CDR1 SGHDT and CDR2 YYEEEE. The chain's CDR3 is CASSLIGVGAAETQYF. The CDR3 DNA sequence: TGTGCCAGCAGCCTGATTGGGGTGGGGGCTGCAGAGACCCAGTACTTC.

The chain combines TRBV5-1 with TRBJ2-1; TRBD1 might be the D (5 bases). The V end lost 1 base, the J end lost 8 bases, and 13 bases lay between the germline ends. The CDR3 contains 14 residues. Germline assignment: CDR1 SGHRS and CDR2 YFSETQ. This CDR3 reads CASSLTPGSHEQFF. The CDR3 region has the DNA TGCGCCAGCAGCTTGACACCAGGGTCCCATGAGCAGTTCTTC.

V gene TRBV5-1 combines with J gene TRBJ2-7, with TRBD1 identical over 10 bases. Germline CDR1 and CDR2: SGHRS and YFSETQ. The J segment lost 5 bases and the V segment lost 4 bases, leaving 6 bases of the junction unmatched. The CDR3 extends over 14 amino acids. The DNA of the CDR3 is TGCGCCAGCAGCCAGGGACAGGGGATCGACGAGCAGTACTTC. The encoded protein is CASSQGQGIDEQYF.

About this clone itself: Other DNA sequences of this sample code for an identical CDR3. The rearrangement joins TRBV4-1 to TRBJ2-5; tentative D call: TRBD2 (6 bases). CDR3 length equals 13 residues. CDR1 is MGHRA and CDR2 is YSYEKL in the germline V gene. Trimming left V 2 bases short and J 5 bases short, with 9 bases between. CDR3 DNA: TGCGCCAGCAGCCAATTTGGGGGGGAGACCCAGTACTTC. Protein sequence: CASSQFGGETQYF.

J is TRBJ1-2 and V is TRBV7-9, with no clear D. The CDR3 covers 14 residues. Germline V gene data show CDR1 as SEHNR and CDR2 as FQNEAQ (reference sequence). Trimming cost V 4 bases and J 4 bases, with 13 bases left between them. The CDR3 nucleotides read TGTGCCAGCAGCTCCCTCGGGTTCTCCTATGGCTACACCTTC. It codes for CASSSLGFSYGYTF.

The V and J genes are TRBV7-3 and TRBJ2-2, with TRBD2 as a possible D gene (5 bases). From germline, CDR1 is SGHTA and CDR2 FQGTGA. Trimming left V 3 bases short and J 4 bases short, with 9 bases between. CDR3 length: 14 residues. CDR3 region: CASSLVGSTGELFF. The CDR3 nucleotides read TGTGCCAGCAGCTTGGTGGGGAGCACCGGGGAGCTGTTTTTT. Based on the CDR3 plus reference TRBV7-3 and TRBJ2-2, the full variable domain is GAGVSQTPSNKVTEKGKYVELRCDPISGHTALYWYRQSLGQGPEFLIYFQGTGAADDSGLPNDRFFAVRPEGSVSTLKIQRTERGDSAVYLCASSLVGSTGELFFGEGSRLTVL.

This clone was observed once. The rearrangement uses TRBV5-5 and TRBJ2-5; D call uncertain. CDR1 is SGHKS and CDR2 is YYEKEE in the germline V gene (reference sequence). This CDR3 spans 14 amino acids. V was trimmed by 2 bases and J by 4 bases, leaving 12 bases between them. CDR3 amino acids: CASSLLEVPETQYF. The CDR3 DNA follows: TGTGCCAGCAGCTTATTAGAGGTTCCAGAGACCCAGTACTTC.

A word on this clone: At the DNA level, this CDR3 is encoded by other sequences in the same sample as well. The chain employs TRBV12-3 or TRBV12-4 and TRBJ2-7; 9 bases match TRBD1. The CDR3 covers 13 residues. V lost 6 bases to trimming and J lost 4 bases; unmatched junction nucleotides: 4. CDR3 residues: CASRQGAGYEQYF. For the CDR3, the DNA is TGTGCCAGCAGACAGGGGGCCGGGTACGAGCAGTACTTC.

The chain is built from TRBV27 and TRBJ1-4; D possibly corresponds to TRBD1 (5 bases). V shed 2 bases and J shed 5 bases, with 9 bases lying between them. Germline CDR1 and CDR2: MNHEY and SMNVEV (reference sequence). CDR3 length: 14 residues. The CDR3 region has the DNA TGTGCCAGCAGTTTAATCGGGGGAAATGAAAAACTGTTTTTT. This codes for CASSLIGGNEKLFF.

The chain links TRBV20-1 to TRBJ1-2, with D tentatively TRBD1 (5 bases). With 6 bases removed from V and 6 bases from J, the gap between germline ends came to 11 bases. Germline CDR1 DFQATT, CDR2 SNEGSKA (reference sequence). CDR3 length: 11 amino acids. CDR3 region: CSALQEHGYTF. The CDR3, as DNA: TGCAGTGCCCTACAGGAGCATGGCTACACCTTC.

The CDR3 nucleotides are TGCAGTGCTAGTTCCCAGGGTGGGACTGAAGCTTTCTTT. Protein: CSASSQGGTEAFF. This chain connects TRBV20-1 to TRBJ1-1, with a weak D call TRBD1 (5 bases). Germline V gene sequence: CDR1 DFQATT, CDR2 SNEGSKA (reference sequence). The V end lost 3 bases, the J end lost 5 bases, and 13 bases lay between the germline ends. The CDR3 covers 13 residues.

V and J are TRBV5-1 and TRBJ1-3; D unclear. The length of the CDR3 is 15 residues. V was shortened by 3 bases and J by 0 bases, with 10 bases between the two germline ends. Germline V CDR1 and CDR2: SGHRS, YFSETQ. The CDR3: CASSSAGASGNTIYF. The CDR3 DNA reads as TGCGCCAGCAGCTCGGCGGGAGCCTCTGGAAACACCATATATTTT.

The count of this clone is one. The CDR3 nucleotides are TGTGCCAGCAGCTTAGAGGTTGGGGGGTGGCAAGAGACCCAGTACTTC. The encoded protein is CASSLEVGGWQETQYF. The rearrangement links TRBV11-2 to TRBJ2-5; a possible D gene is TRBD2 (6 bases). V was cut by 0 bases and J by 2 bases, with 13 bases left in between. The CDR3 length is 16 residues. CDR1 and CDR2 (germline): SGHAT, FQNNGV. The variable domain in full, completed from reference TRBV11-2 and TRBJ2-5, reads EAGVAQSPRYKIIEKRQSVAFWCNPISGHATLYWYQQILGQGPKLLIQFQNNGVVDDSQLPKDRFSAERLKGVDSTLKIQPAKLEDSAVYLCASSLEVGGWQETQYFGPGTRLLVL.

This clone was counted only a few times. The V gene is TRBV4-1, the J gene TRBJ1-5; TRBD1 might be the D (5 bases). The V end lost 4 bases, the J end lost 4 bases, and 17 bases lay between the germline ends. CDR3 size: 16 residues. Germline values: CDR1 MGHRA, CDR2 YSYEKL. The DNA of the CDR3 is TGCGCCAGCAGCCTCCCGGGGGGACGGAGAAATCAGCCCCAGCATTTT. It translates to CASSLPGGRRNQPQHF.

V and J are TRBV9 and TRBJ1-1; D is uncertain. V lost 0 bases to trimming and J lost 0 bases, with 9 bases between them. There are 15 residues in the CDR3. CDR1 is SGDLS, CDR2 YYNGEE, per germline. CDR3 amino acids: CASSVAGRMNTEAFF. The CDR3 DNA reads as TGTGCCAGCAGCGTAGCTGGGAGAATGAACACTGAAGCTTTCTTT.

There are a few counts of this clone. This chain joins TRBV30 and TRBJ2-7, with D possibly TRBD1 on 5 matching bases. This CDR3 has 13 residues. In germline, CDR1 is GTSNPN, CDR2 SVGIG (reference sequence). V was trimmed by 0 bases and J by 2 bases, leaving 8 bases between them. CDR3 sequence: CAWSVQAAYEQYF. In DNA form, the CDR3 reads TGTGCCTGGAGTGTACAGGCAGCCTACGAGCAGTACTTC.

The chain employs TRBV2 and TRBJ1-5; D may be TRBD1 (6 bases). V dropped 2 bases and J dropped 7 bases, with 12 bases sitting between them. CDR1 is SNHLY, CDR2 FYNNEI, per germline. The CDR3 has 14 amino acids. CDR3: CASSEWGGGQPQHF. CDR3 sequence (DNA): TGTGCCAGCAGTGAATGGGGGGGCGGGCAGCCCCAGCATTTT.

The CDR3 is CASSQLGRGFQETQYF. The CDR3 DNA reads TGTGCCAGCAGCCAACTCGGCAGGGGATTCCAAGAGACCCAGTACTTC. This chain links TRBV14 with TRBJ2-5; a possible D gene is TRBD1 (6 bases). The CDR3 runs to 16 residues. Germline CDR1 SGHDN, CDR2 FVKESK. V lost 2 bases and J lost 1, with 14 bases in between.

This clone has a single count. The chain combines TRBV7-2 with TRBJ1-3, with D perhaps TRBD1 (6 bases). Germline loops: CDR1 SGHTA, CDR2 FQGNSA. The CDR3 loop spans 17 amino acids. V dropped 0 bases and J dropped 7 bases, with 19 bases sitting between them. The CDR3: CASSLAQGLTARNTIYF. The DNA of the CDR3 is TGTGCCAGCAGCTTAGCACAGGGTTTAACTGCCCGGAACACCATATATTTT.

V and J are TRBV5-1 and TRBJ1-2; TRBD1 agrees at 8 bases. The CDR3 extends over 15 amino acids. Germline lookup yields CDR1 SGHRS and CDR2 YFSETQ. Losses at the gene ends were 4 bases for V and 6 bases for J; bases not matched to a gene: 11. The CDR3 loop is CASSPTTTGVDGYTF. The CDR3 DNA reads TGCGCCAGCAGCCCAACTACGACAGGGGTGGATGGCTACACCTTC.

The chain links TRBV18 to TRBJ2-5, with TRBD1 matching 9 bases. This CDR3 contains 15 residues. Trimming removed 2 bases from V and 1 base from J; junction bases left unmatched: 2. CDR1 and CDR2 from the germline V gene are KGHSH and LQKENI. CDR3 sequence (DNA): TGTGCCAGCTCACCAACAGGGGGCGGCCAAGAGACCCAGTACTTC. Its protein product is CASSPTGGGQETQYF.

The gene calls are TRBV18 and TRBJ2-2; D is possibly TRBD1 (6 bases). Germline loops: CDR1 KGHSH, CDR2 LQKENI. Trimming cost V 1 base and J 1 base, with 10 bases left between them. This CDR3 spans 16 amino acids. This chain's CDR3 is CASSPQGRGNTGELFF. The CDR3 DNA sequence: TGTGCCAGCTCACCACAGGGCAGGGGGAACACCGGGGAGCTGTTTTTT.

The chain links TRBV25-1 to TRBJ1-4; D call uncertain. The CDR3 has 17 residues. Germline CDR1 reads MGHDK; CDR2 reads SYGVNS. V was shortened by 5 bases and J by 3 bases, with 19 bases between the two germline ends. The chain's CDR3 is CASSSSIMGPSNEKLFF. CDR3 in DNA: TGTGCCAGCAGTAGTTCCATAATGGGCCCCTCTAATGAAAAACTGTTTTTT.

V usage is TRBV3-1 (or the pseudogene TRBV3-2) and J usage is TRBJ2-7; the match to TRBD1 covers 8 bases. The CDR3 loop spans 15 amino acids. The trim removed 0 bases at V and 4 bases at J, leaving 5 bases unmatched. Looked up from germline, CDR1 is LGHDT and CDR2 is YNNKEL (reference sequence). In DNA form, the CDR3 reads TGTGCCAGCAGCCAAGAAAACAGGGGGTATTACGAGCAGTACTTC. Its translation is CASSQENRGYYEQYF.

The chain combines TRBV15 with TRBJ1-1, with a weak D call TRBD1 (6 bases). Deletions cut 5 bases from V and 10 bases from J, with 14 bases between. CDR3 length: 12 amino acids. The V gene's germline CDR1 is LNHNV and CDR2 YYDKDF (reference sequence). As DNA, the CDR3 is TGTGCCACCAGCGGGGGCACCCAGGGAGCTTTCTTT. It encodes CATSGGTQGAFF. Combining the CDR3 with reference TRBV15 and TRBJ1-1 gives the whole variable domain DAMVIQNPRYQVTQFGKPVTLSCSQTLNHNVMYWYQQKSSQAPKLLFHYYDKDFNNEADTPDNFQSRRPNTSFCFLDIRSPGLGDTAMYLCATSGGTQGAFFGQGTRLTVV.

The table lists this clone with a few counts. The rearrangement joins TRBV5-1 to TRBJ2-7; D might be TRBD2 (5 bases). The CDR3 loop spans 17 amino acids. Deletions cut 3 bases from V and 7 bases from J, with 26 bases between. The germline gives CDR1 SGHRS, CDR2 YFSETQ. CDR3 in DNA: TGCGCCAGCAGCTACGCTTTAGGAGGCGAGTCCCTGGGAGAGCAGTACTTC. This translates into CASSYALGGESLGEQYF.

The V and J genes are TRBV6-6 and TRBJ2-5; 9 bases map to TRBD2. The CDR3 length is 15 residues. Trimming cost V 7 bases and J 9 bases; bases outside gene matches: 15. Germline CDR1 reads MNHNY; CDR2 reads SVGAGI (reference sequence). The CDR3 is CASTHRLIAGEAQYF. The CDR3 bases are TGTGCCAGCACCCACCGGCTAATAGCGGGGGAGGCCCAGTACTTC.

V gene TRBV4-2 combines with J gene TRBJ2-2, with 7 bases that match TRBD1. The V and J ends lost 4 bases and 1 base, in that order; junction bases with no gene match: 18. The germline gives CDR1 LGHNA, CDR2 YNFKEQ. This CDR3 is built from 20 residues. CDR3 nucleotide sequence: TGTGCCAGCAGCCGCACTGAGGGGGCCACGGTCACTAGGAACACCGGGGAGCTGTTTTTT. Translation: CASSRTEGATVTRNTGELFF.

This chain joins TRBV6-5 and TRBJ1-5; 8 bases map to TRBD1. J lost 4 bases, V lost 6 bases, and 5 bases had no gene match. The CDR3 has 14 amino acids. From germline, CDR1 is MNHEY and CDR2 SVGAGI. CDR3 DNA: TGTGCCAGCAGCCCGGACAGGGAGAATCAGCCCCAGCATTTT. Translated: CASSPDRENQPQHF.

CDR3 region: CASSLVQGANYEQYF. CDR3 sequence (DNA): TGCGCCAGCAGCTTGGTTCAGGGGGCTAATTACGAGCAGTACTTC. The J gene is TRBJ2-7, the V gene TRBV5-1, with 8 bases lining up with TRBD1. CDR1 SGHRS and CDR2 YFSETQ come from the germline V gene. CDR3 length equals 15 residues. V lost 0 bases, J lost 4 bases, and 6 bases stayed unmatched.